The sequence of this TCR beta chain was determined in a study of blood T cell repertoires in COVID-19. This clone turned up a few times. V lost 4 bases and J lost 3; bases outside the gene matches: 8. The CDR3 loop spans 16 amino acids. Germline V gene sequence: CDR1 KGHSH, CDR2 LQKENI. TCRdb's table, derived via immunoSEQ multiplex PCR, lists solely in-frame clones and lacks some. The sample holds around 220,000 clones, roughly 90% seen once. Sequenced input: PBMCs or T cells enriched from blood (not recorded which). The V and J genes are TRBV18 and TRBJ1-4; 7 nucleotides match TRBD1. The receptor was isolated from a woman aged 30 to 39 with acute COVID-19. This CDR3 is CASSRRTGGANEKLFF. CDR3 bases: TGTGCCAGCTCACGACGGACAGGAGGAGCTAATGAAAAACTGTTTTTT.